This T cell receptor beta chain is from a study of CD8+CD57+ T cells in acquired aplastic anemia. Study as a whole: 3.2 ug was the average amount of DNA from sorted CD4+ and CD8+ cells. Healthy donors had, on average, roughly 10 million reads for their CD4+ cells.

Template material for TCR beta VDJ and CDR3 profiling consisted of genomic DNA. Each CDR3 protein gets one entry after TCRdb re-called the reads with MiXCR. The sample lists under 200,000 distinct CDR3 sequences; 35% to 55% were seen once. The clonotype originates from a human donor in good health. Sequencing was carried out using sorted CD4+, CD8+, or CD8+CD57+ T cells (not recorded which) from PBMCs.

The DNA of the CDR3 is TGTGCCAGCAGTGAAGAAGCTAATCAGCCCCAGCATTTT. It is translated as CASSEEANQPQHF. The chain couples TRBV2 to TRBJ1-5; D is ambiguous. Trimming shortened V by 1 base and J by 4 bases, and 5 bases separated the two germline ends. Germline CDR1 and CDR2: SNHLY and FYNNEI. The CDR3 length is 13 residues. Full variable domain (remainder filled in from reference TRBV2 and TRBJ1-5): EPEVTQTPSHQVTQMGQEVILRCVPISNHLYFYWYRQILGQKVEFLVSFYNNEISEKSEIFDDQFSVERPDGSNFTLKIRSTKLEDSAMYFCASSEEANQPQHFGDGTRLSIL.